The count of the clone carrying this T cell receptor beta chain is one. These data are taken from a study of blood T cell repertoires in COVID-19. Study information: Samples of COVID-19 (acute and convalescent) were obtained from the United States, Italy and Spain. PBMCs, B-cell-depleted T cells, or T cells provided the cDNA or gDNA that made up the material.

Per germline, CDR1 LNHDA and CDR2 SQIVND (reference sequence). The CDR3 length is 14 residues. The ends lost 9 bases at V and 5 bases at J; junction bases unmatched: 10. In the authors' methods: Amplification of reference gene primers provided the estimated nucleated cell counts. Profiled with immunoSEQ multiplex PCR; TCRdb holds only in-frame clones, not every one. V and J calls and clone size come straight from that table; D and trimming were deduced from the DNA. The sample holds 150,000 to 200,000 clones; around four fifths are singletons and the top ten take over 5%. The chain uses TRBV19 and TRBJ1-1, with 9 bases identical to TRBD1. Input material: peripheral blood. The clonotype originates from a woman under 40 with acute or convalescent COVID-19. CDR3 DNA sequence: TGTGCCAGCCTACAGGGGGCGCGTCGTACTGAAGCTTTCTTT. Translation: CASLQGARRTEAFF. The whole variable domain, filled in from reference TRBV19 and TRBJ1-1, reads DGGITQSPKYLFRKEGQNVTLSCEQNLNHDAMYWYRQDPGQGLRLIYYSQIVNDFQKGDIAEGYSVSREKKESFPLTVTSAQKNPTAFYLCASLQGARRTEAFFGQGTRLTVV.